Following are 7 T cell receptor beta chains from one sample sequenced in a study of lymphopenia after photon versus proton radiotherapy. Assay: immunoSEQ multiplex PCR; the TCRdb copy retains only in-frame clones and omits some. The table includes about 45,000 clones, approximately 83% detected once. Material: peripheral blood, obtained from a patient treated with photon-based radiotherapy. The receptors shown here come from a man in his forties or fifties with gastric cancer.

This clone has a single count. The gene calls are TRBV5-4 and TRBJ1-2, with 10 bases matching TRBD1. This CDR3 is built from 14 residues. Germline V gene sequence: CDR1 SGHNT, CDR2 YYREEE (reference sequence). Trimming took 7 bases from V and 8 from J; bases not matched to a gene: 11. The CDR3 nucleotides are TGTGCCAGCGGAACCGGGACAGGGGCACGAGGCTACACCTTC. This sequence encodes CASGTGTGARGYTF.

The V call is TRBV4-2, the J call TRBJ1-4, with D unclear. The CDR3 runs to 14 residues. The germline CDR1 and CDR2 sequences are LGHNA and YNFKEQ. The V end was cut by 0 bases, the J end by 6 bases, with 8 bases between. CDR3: CASSQDREYEKLFF. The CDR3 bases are TGTGCCAGCAGCCAAGATCGTGAGTATGAAAAACTGTTTTTT.

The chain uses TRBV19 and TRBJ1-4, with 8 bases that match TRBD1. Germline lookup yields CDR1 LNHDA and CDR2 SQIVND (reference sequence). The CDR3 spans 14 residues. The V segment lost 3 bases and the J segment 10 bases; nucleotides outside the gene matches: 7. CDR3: CASSMAQGAVKLFF. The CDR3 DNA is TGTGCCAGTAGTATGGCCCAGGGGGCCGTAAAACTGTTTTTT.

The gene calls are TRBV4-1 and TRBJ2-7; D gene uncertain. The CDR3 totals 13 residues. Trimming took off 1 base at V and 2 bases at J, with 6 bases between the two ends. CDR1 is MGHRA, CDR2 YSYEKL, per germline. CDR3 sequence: CASSQGQTYEQYF. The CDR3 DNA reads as TGCGCCAGCAGCCAAGGCCAGACCTACGAGCAGTACTTC.

The CDR3: CASSLQGVGSYGYTF. For the CDR3, the DNA is TGCGCCAGCAGCTTGCAGGGGGTTGGGAGCTATGGCTACACCTTC. V is TRBV5-1 and J is TRBJ1-2, with 7 bases matching TRBD1. With V trimmed by 1 base and J by 4 bases, 7 bases remained unmatched. The CDR3 sequence is 15 residues long. From germline, CDR1 is SGHRS and CDR2 YFSETQ.

CDR3 bases: TGTGCCAGCAGCTCCTCCGGGACAGTCTTCTACGAGCAGTACTTC. This translates into CASSSSGTVFYEQYF. This chain joins TRBV7-3 and TRBJ2-7; TRBD1 matches at 7 bases. The germline V gene has CDR1 SGHTA and CDR2 FQGTGA. The CDR3 is 15 residues long. The J segment lost 3 bases and the V segment lost 4 bases, leaving 9 bases of the junction unmatched.

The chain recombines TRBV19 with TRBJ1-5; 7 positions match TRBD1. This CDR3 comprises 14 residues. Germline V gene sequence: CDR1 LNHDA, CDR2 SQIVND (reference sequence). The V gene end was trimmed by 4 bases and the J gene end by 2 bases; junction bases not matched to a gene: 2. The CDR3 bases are TGTGCCAGTAGTACAGGACAGGGCAATCAGCCCCAGCATTTT. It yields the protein CASSTGQGNQPQHF.